This TCR beta chain is from a study of a mutant IDH1 vaccine in newly diagnosed glioma. This CDR3 contains 16 residues. From germline, CDR1 is MRHNA and CDR2 SNTAGT. J gave up 2 bases and V 5 bases, and 6 bases lay outside the gene matches. TCRdb keeps only in-frame clones here, not all; method: immunoSEQ multiplex PCR. In the table there are some 130,000 clones, around three quarters of which are singletons. Note on this clone: Its antigen remains unidentified.

As for time point: week 11, during vaccination. A single vaccine dose contained 300 ug of mutant IDH1 20-mer peptide, and topical imiquimod was used with it. This chain joins TRBV6-4 and TRBJ2-3, with 11 bases fitting TRBD2. The source was PBMCs, collected from a glioma patient whose treatment included an IDH1 peptide vaccine. The receptor's source is a man in his forties or fifties with glioma. The CDR3 is CASSSLAGGLTDTQYF. The CDR3 DNA reads as TGTGCCAGCAGTAGTCTAGCGGGGGGACTCACAGATACGCAGTATTTT.